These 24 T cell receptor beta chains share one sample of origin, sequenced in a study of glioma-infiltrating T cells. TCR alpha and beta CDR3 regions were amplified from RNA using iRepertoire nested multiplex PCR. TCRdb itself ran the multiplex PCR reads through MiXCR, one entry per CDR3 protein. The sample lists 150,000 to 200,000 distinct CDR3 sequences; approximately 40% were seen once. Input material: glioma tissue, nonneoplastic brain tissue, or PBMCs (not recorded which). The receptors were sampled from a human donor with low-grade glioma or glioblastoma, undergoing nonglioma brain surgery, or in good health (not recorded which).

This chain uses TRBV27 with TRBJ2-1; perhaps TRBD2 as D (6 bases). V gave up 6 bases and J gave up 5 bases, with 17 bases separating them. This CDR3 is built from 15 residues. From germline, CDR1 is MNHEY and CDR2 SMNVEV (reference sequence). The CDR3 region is CASRTRGRAHNEQFF. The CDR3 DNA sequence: TGTGCCAGCAGGACTAGAGGGAGAGCACACAATGAGCAGTTCTTC.

CDR3 coding DNA: TGTGCCAGCACTCCAACGGGACTAGCGGCGAACACCGGGGAGCTGTTTTTT. Translating it yields CASTPTGLAANTGELFF. The rearrangement joins TRBV6-1 to TRBJ2-2; TRBD2 aligns across 11 bases. This CDR3 region has 17 residues. V was pared by 7 bases and J by 0 bases, with 7 bases of the junction left unmatched. Germline V lookup: CDR1 MNHNS, CDR2 SASEGT.

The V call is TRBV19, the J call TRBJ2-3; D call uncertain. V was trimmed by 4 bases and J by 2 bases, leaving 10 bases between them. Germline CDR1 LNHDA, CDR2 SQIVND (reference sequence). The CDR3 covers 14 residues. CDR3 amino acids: CASSNNGATDTQYF. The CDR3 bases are TGTGCCAGTAGTAACAACGGAGCCACAGATACGCAGTATTTT.

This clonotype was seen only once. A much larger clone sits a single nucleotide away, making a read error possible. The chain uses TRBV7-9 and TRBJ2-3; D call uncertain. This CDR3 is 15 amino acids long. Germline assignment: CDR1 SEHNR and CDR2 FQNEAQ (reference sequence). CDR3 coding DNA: TGTGCCAGCAGCTCAGACATTCTTAGCACAGATACGAAGTATTTT. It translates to CASSSDILSTDTKYF.

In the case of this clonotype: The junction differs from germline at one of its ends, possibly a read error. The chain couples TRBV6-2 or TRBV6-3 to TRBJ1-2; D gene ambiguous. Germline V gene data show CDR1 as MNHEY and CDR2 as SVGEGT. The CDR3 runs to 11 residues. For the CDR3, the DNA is TGTGCCAGCAATGTAGGCTATGGCTACAACTTC. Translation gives CASNVGYGYNF.

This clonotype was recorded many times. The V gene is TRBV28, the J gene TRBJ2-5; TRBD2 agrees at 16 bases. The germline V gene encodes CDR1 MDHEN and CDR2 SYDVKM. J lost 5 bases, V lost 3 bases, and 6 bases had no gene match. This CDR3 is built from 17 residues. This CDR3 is CASSLGLAGGPLETQYF. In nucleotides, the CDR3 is TGTGCCAGCAGTTTGGGACTAGCGGGAGGGCCTTTGGAGACCCAGTACTTC.

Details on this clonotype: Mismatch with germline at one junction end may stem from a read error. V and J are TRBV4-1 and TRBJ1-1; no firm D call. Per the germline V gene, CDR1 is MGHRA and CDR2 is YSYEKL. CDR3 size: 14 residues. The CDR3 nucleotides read TGCGTCAGCAGCCCCTACCACATGAACACTGAAGGTTTCTTT. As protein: CVSSPYHMNTEGFF.

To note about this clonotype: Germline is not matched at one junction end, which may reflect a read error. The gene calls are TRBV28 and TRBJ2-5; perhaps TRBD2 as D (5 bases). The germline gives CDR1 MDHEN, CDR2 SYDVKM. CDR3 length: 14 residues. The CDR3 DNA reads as TGTGCCAGAATCCCTGGAGGCGCCCTAGAGAGCCAGTACTTC. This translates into CARIPGGALESQYF.

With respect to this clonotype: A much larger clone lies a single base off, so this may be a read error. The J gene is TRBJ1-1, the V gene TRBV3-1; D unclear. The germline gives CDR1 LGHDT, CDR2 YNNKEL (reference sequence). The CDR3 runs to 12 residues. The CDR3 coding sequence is TGTGCCAGAAGCCAAGTGGGCCTTGAAGCTTTCTTT. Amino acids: CARSQVGLEAFF.

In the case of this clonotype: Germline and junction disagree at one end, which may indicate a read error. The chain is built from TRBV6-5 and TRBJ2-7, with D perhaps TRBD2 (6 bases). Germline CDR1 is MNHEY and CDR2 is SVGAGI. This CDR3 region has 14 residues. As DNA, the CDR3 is TGTGCCAGAAGTTTACGGGAGACCCCATACGAGCAGTACTTC. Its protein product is CARSLRETPYEQYF.

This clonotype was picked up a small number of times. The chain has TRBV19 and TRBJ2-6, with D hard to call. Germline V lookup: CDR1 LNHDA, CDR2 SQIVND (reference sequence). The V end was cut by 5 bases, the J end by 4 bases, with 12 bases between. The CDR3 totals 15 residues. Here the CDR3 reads CASSFVGSGANVLTF. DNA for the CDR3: TGTGCCAGTAGTTTTGTAGGGTCCGGGGCCAACGTCCTGACTTTC. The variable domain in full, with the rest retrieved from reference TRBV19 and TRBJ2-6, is DGGITQSPKYLFRKEGQNVTLSCEQNLNHDAMYWYRQDPGQGLRLIYYSQIVNDFQKGDIAEGYSVSREKKESFPLTVTSAQKNPTAFYLCASSFVGSGANVLTFGAGSRLTVL.

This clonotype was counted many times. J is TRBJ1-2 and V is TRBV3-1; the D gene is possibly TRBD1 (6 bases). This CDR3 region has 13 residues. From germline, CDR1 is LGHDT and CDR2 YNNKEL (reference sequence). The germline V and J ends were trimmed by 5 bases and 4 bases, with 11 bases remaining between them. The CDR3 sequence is CASSETGFYGYTF. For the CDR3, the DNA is TGTGCCAGCAGCGAGACAGGTTTCTATGGCTACACCTTC. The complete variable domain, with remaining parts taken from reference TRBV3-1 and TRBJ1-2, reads DTAVSQTPKYLVTQMGNDKSIKCEQNLGHDTMYWYKQDSKKFLKIMFSYNNKELIINETVPNRFSPKSPDKAHLNLHINSLELGDSAVYFCASSETGFYGYTFGSGTRLTVV.

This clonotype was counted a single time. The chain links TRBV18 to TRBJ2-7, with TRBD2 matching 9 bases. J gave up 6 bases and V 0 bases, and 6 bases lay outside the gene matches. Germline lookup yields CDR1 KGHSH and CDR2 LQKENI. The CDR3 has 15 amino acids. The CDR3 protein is CASSPPGTSWSEQYF. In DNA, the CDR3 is TGTGCCAGCTCACCACCAGGGACTAGCTGGAGCGAGCAGTACTTC.

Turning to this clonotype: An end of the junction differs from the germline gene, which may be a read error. The CDR3 bases are TGTGCCAGCAGCCCCGCGGGAGGCGGTACCAGTCCCTTC. Residues: CASSPAGGGTSPF. The chain couples TRBV28 to TRBJ2-1, with 8 bases identical to TRBD2. Germline lookup yields CDR1 MDHEN and CDR2 SYDVKM. The CDR3 loop spans 13 amino acids.

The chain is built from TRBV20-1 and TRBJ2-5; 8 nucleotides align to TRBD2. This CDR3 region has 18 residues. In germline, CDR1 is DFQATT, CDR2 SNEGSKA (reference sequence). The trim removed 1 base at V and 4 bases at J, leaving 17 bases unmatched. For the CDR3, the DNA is TGCAGTGCTAGAGCAAAATCCGCTTACGTGACTAGCGTAGAGACCCAGTACTTC. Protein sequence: CSARAKSAYVTSVETQYF.

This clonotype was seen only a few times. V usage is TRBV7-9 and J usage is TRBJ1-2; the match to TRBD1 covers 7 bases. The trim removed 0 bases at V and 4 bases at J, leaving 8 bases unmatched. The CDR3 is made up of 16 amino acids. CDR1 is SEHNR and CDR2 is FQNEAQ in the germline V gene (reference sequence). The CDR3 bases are TGTGCCAGCAGCTTAGCCCCAGGACAGGCCCCCTATGGCTACACCTTC. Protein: CASSLAPGQAPYGYTF.

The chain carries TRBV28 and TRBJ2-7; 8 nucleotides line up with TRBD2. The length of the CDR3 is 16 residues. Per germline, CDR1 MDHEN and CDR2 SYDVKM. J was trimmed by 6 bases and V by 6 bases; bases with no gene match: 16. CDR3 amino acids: CASSSSGSNPSCEQYF. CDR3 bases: TGTGCCAGCAGCTCGAGCGGGAGTAATCCCTCATGCGAGCAGTACTTC.

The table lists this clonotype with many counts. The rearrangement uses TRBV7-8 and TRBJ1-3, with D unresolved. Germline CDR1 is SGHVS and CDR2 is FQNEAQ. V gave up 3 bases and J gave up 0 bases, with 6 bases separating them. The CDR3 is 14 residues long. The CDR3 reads CASSFSSSGNTIYF. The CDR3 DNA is TGTGCCAGCAGCTTCAGCAGCTCTGGAAACACCATATATTTT.

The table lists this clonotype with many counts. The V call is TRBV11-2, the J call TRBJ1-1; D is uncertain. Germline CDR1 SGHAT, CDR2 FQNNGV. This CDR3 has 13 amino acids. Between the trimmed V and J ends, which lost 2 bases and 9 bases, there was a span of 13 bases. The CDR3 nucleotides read TGTGCCAGCAGCTTAATGCTTGCCGACCAAGCTTTCTTT. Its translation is CASSLMLADQAFF.

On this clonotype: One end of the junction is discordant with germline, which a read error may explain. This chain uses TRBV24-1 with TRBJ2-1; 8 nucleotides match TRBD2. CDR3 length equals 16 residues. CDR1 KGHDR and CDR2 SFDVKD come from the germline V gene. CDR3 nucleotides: TGTGTCACCAGTGATTCATTTGGACTAGCCATCCATGAGCAGTTCTTC. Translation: CVTSDSFGLAIHEQFF.

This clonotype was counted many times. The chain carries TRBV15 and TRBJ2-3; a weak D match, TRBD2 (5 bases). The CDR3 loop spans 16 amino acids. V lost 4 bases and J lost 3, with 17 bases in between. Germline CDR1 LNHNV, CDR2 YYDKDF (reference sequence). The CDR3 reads CATSIGSQTTTDTQYF. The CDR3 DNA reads TGTGCCACCAGCATAGGGAGTCAAACTACTACAGATACGCAGTATTTT.

In DNA, the CDR3 is TGTGCCAGCAGCCACACCAGGAGCAGGTACACTGAAGCTTTCTTT. Translated, it gives CASSHTRSRYTEAFF. This chain uses TRBV4-2 with TRBJ1-1; no clear D. This CDR3 is 15 amino acids long. CDR1 and CDR2 from the germline V gene are LGHNA and YNFKEQ. The ends were cut back, 3 bases at V and 3 bases at J, with 14 bases in the middle.

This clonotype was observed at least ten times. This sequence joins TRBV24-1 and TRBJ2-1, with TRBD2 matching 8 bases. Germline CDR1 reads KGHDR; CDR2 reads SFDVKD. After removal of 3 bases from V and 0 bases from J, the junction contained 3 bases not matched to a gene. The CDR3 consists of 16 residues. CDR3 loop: CATSDRGGSSYNEQFF. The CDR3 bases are TGTGCCACCAGTGATCGCGGGGGGAGCTCCTACAATGAGCAGTTCTTC.

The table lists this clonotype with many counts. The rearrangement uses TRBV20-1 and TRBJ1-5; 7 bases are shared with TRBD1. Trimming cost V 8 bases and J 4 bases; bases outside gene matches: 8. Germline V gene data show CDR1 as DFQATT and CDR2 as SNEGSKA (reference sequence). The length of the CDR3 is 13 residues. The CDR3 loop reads CSSSRQGNQPQHF. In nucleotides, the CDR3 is TGCAGTTCTTCCCGACAGGGTAATCAGCCCCAGCATTTT.